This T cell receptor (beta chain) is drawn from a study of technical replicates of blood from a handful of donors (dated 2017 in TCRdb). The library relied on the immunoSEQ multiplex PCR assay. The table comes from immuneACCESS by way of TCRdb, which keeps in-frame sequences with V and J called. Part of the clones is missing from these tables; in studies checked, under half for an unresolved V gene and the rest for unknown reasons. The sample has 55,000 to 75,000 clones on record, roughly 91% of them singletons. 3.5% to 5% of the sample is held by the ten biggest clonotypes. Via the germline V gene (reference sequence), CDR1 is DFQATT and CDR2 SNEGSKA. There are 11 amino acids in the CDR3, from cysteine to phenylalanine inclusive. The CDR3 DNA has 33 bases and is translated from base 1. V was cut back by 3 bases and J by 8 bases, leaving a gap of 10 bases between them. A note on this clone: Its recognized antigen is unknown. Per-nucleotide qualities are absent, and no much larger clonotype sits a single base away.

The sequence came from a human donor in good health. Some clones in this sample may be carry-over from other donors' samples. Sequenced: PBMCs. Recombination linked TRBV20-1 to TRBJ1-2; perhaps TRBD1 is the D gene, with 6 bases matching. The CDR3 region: CSASIQGGYTF. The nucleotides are TGCAGTGCTAGTATACAGGGCGGCTACACCTTC.